The sequence of this TCR beta chain was determined in a study of shared clonotypes between healthy human individuals. Study outcomes and limitations: Only a few donors were included, so the genetic and exposure-history diversity represented was limited. It was expected that sequencing depth would affect clonotype sharing among donors.

With respect to this clone: Its antigen remains unknown.

Donors were healthy HIV-negative adults without recently reported acute infections or vaccinations. This CDR3 is built from 13 residues. V was pared by 5 bases and J by 4 bases, with 3 bases of the junction left unmatched. The germline V gene encodes CDR1 SNHLY and CDR2 FYNNEI. Method: immunoSEQ multiplex PCR; TCRdb's copy keeps in-frame clones and lacks some. The sample holds some 470,000 clones, 75% to 85% seen once. The sequencing input was PBMCs. The J gene is TRBJ1-2, the V gene TRBV2, with 8 positions matching TRBD1. This clonotype was sampled from a middle-aged woman in good health. Some clones in this sample may be carry-over from other donors' samples. Here the CDR3 reads CASSMDRAYGYTF. As DNA, the CDR3 is TGTGCCAGCAGTATGGACAGGGCCTATGGCTACACCTTC.